What follows is one T cell receptor (beta chain) and its context. Its cognate antigen is unknown. The sample belongs to a study of blood T cells in healthy people across ages. General observations from the study: Diversity of TCR beta correlated strongly with naive T cell percentage.

The second PCR ran about 6 to 12 cycles with a sample-barcoded 5' primer and J-beta primers. Each of the cDNA molecules was tagged by a template-switch adaptor with 12 random nucleotides. The study obtained at least 3 million CDR3-containing paired-end reads from every sample. TCRdb reanalysed the 5' RACE reads using MiXCR and keeps one entry per CDR3 protein. Of about 720,000 distinct CDR3 sequences listed, about 25% are singletons. The CDR3 is 14 residues long. CDR1 and CDR2 from the germline V gene are LGHNT and FRNRAP. The ends were cut back, 7 bases at V and 4 bases at J, with 15 bases in the middle. This same sample was also taken into another study, of T cells of mothers and their children. That source notes: Reads obtained per mother exceeded 9 million TCR beta CDR3 reads, with roughly 3 million obtained per child.

The specimen was blood. This sequence was found in a boy aged 5-17 years in good health. The chain links TRBV12-5 to TRBJ2-3; possible D gene TRBD2, 6 bases. CDR3 nucleotide sequence: TGTGCTAGTGCAAGCTCGGGGGTCGCAGATACGCAGTATTTT. Protein: CASASSGVADTQYF.